This TCR beta chain was obtained from a study of blood T cell repertoires in COVID-19. Across the whole study: The United States, Italy and Spain supplied acute and convalescent COVID-19 samples. From T cells, B-cell-depleted T cells, or PBMCs came the material, which was cDNA or gDNA.

Under the authors' procedure: How many nucleated cells were present was estimated from reference gene primer amplification. Data came from immunoSEQ multiplex PCR; TCRdb stores just in-frame clones and leaves some out. D and trimming were read from the DNA, whereas the V and J calls and clone size are those reported in that table. In the table there are about 170,000 clones, 83% of which are singletons. V shed 5 bases and J 0 bases; nucleotides not matched to a gene: 7. CDR1 SGHRS and CDR2 YFSETQ come from the germline V gene. This CDR3 has 16 residues. The sample taken for sequencing was peripheral blood. V is TRBV5-1 and J is TRBJ1-3, with TRBD1 identical over 8 bases. This clonotype was obtained from a woman over 75 with acute or convalescent COVID-19. CDR3 sequence (DNA): TGCGCCAGCAGTTACTCCCAGGGGGCCTCTGGAAACACCATATATTTT. This codes for CASSYSQGASGNTIYF. Full variable domain (remainder filled in from reference TRBV5-1 and TRBJ1-3): KAGVTQTPRYLIKTRGQQVTLSCSPISGHRSVSWYQQTPGQGLQFLFEYFSETQRNKGNFPGRFSGRQFSNSRSEMNVSTLELGDSALYLCASSYSQGASGNTIYFGEGSWLTVV.